This record looks at one T cell receptor (beta chain) sequence and its context. No antigen is known for it. The source of the sample is a study of identical twins. All donors were healthy Caucasians. CDR1 and CDR2 from the germline V gene are LGHDT and YNNKEL (reference sequence). This CDR3 is 13 amino acids long. With 0 bases removed from V and 5 bases from J, the gap between germline ends came to 6 bases. Findings of the study overall: Conclusions were based on cross-sectional statistical analysis, without following the same donors.

The authors used template switching to add a universal primer site and gave cDNA unique molecular identifiers. Using its own MiXCR run on the 5' RACE reads, TCRdb lists one record per CDR3 protein. This table has about 920,000 distinct CDR3 sequences, 10% to 15% appearing once. A further study also used this sample, focusing on yellow fever vaccine responses in identical twins.

Sequenced input: PBMCs. V usage is TRBV3-1 and J usage is TRBJ2-3; D not resolved. This clonotype originated in a woman under 30 in good health. In DNA form, the CDR3 reads TGTGCCAGCAGCCAAGAGGTCGAAGATACGCAGTATTTT. It is translated as CASSQEVEDTQYF.